These T cell receptor beta chains were read from a single sample in a study of cytomegalovirus exposure and HLA in healthy donors. Only in-frame clones appear in the TCRdb table, and some are missing; sequencing was by immunoSEQ multiplex PCR. The sample gives roughly 150,000 clones, around 63% of which show up once; about 1.5% is in the top ten. Material for sequencing was PBMCs. The origin of the receptors is a human donor in good health. Each CDR3 is given with its conserved first and last residue. The D gene is left open where the match is weak. Clone size, where shown, is once, few, many, or a class for clones that have expanded.

DNA: TGTGCCAGCAGCGTGACTAGCGGGAGGAATGAGCAGTTCTTC; CDR3: CASSVTSGRNEQFF; D: TRBD2; V: TRBV5-8; size: .; J: TRBJ2-1
DNA: TGTGCCAGTAGTTGGGTTCATGCGGATGAAAAACTGTTTTTT; CDR3: CASSWVHADEKLFF; D: .; V: TRBV19; size: .; J: TRBJ1-4
DNA: TGTGCCAGCAGTTTAAAGGCCCCCTTAACTAGCGGAGAGACCTACGAGCAGTACTTC; CDR3: CASSLKAPLTSGETYEQYF; D: TRBD2; V: TRBV27; size: .; J: TRBJ2-7
DNA: TGTGCCAGCAGCCCCACACGACAGGCTCACTCCGGGGAGCTGTTTTTT; CDR3: CASSPTRQAHSGELFF; D: .; V: TRBV7-8; size: .; J: TRBJ2-2
DNA: TGCGCCAGCAGCTTGGCCGACAGGGGCACTGAAGCTTTCTTT; CDR3: CASSLADRGTEAFF; D: TRBD1; V: TRBV5-1; size: .; J: TRBJ1-1
DNA: TGTGCAGACGGGGGGGAGGGCCGTCGAGGAGAGACCCAGTACTTC; CDR3: CADGGEGRRGETQYF; D: TRBD2; V: TRBV2; size: .; J: TRBJ2-5
DNA: TGCGCCAGCACAGCCGGAGGGGAGGCGGATACGCAGTATTTT; CDR3: CASTAGGEADTQYF; D: .; V: TRBV5-1; size: .; J: TRBJ2-3
DNA: TGTGCCAGCAGCTCAACCCTAGCAGATACGCAGTATTTT; CDR3: CASSSTLADTQYF; D: .; V: TRBV7-6; size: .; J: TRBJ2-3
DNA: TGTGCCAGCAGCGCCCCGGGGTCCCAAGAGACCCAGTACTTC; CDR3: CASSAPGSQETQYF; D: .; V: TRBV9; size: few; J: TRBJ2-5
DNA: TGTGCCAGCAGCACCGGTCCTGCGCGGAACCACACAGATACGCAGTATTTT; CDR3: CASSTGPARNHTDTQYF; D: .; V: TRBV21-1; size: few; J: TRBJ2-3
DNA: TGCGCCAGCAGCCAAGACACTAGGTCCTACAATGAGCAGTTCTTC; CDR3: CASSQDTRSYNEQFF; D: .; V: TRBV4-3; size: .; J: TRBJ2-1
DNA: TGTGCCAGCAGCAGGGCGGATTTGGTAGAGACCCAGTACTTC; CDR3: CASSRADLVETQYF; D: .; V: TRBV6-5; size: few; J: TRBJ2-5
DNA: TGTGCCAGCAGCCGCGCCAATGGAGTCTCCGAGCAGTACTTC; CDR3: CASSRANGVSEQYF; D: .; V: TRBV7-8; size: .; J: TRBJ2-7
DNA: TGTGCCAGCAGCCCAGGCGGGGCGATAAATGAAAAACTGTTTTTT; CDR3: CASSPGGAINEKLFF; D: .; V: TRBV7-9; size: few; J: TRBJ1-4
DNA: TGCGCCAGCAGCTTCGGGACTAGAGGGGGGATTTATGGCACAGATACGCAGTATTTT; CDR3: CASSFGTRGGIYGTDTQYF; D: TRBD2; V: TRBV5-1; size: few; J: TRBJ2-3
DNA: TGTGCCAGCAGCTCACCGGGGGGGAGTATGGATACGCAGTATTTT; CDR3: CASSSPGGSMDTQYF; D: TRBD2; V: TRBV11-2; size: once; J: TRBJ2-3
DNA: TGCGCCAGCAGCCCAGGGGGGACAGGGAACTACGAGCAGTACTTC; CDR3: CASSPGGTGNYEQYF; D: TRBD1; V: TRBV5-1; size: .; J: TRBJ2-7
DNA: TGTGCCAGCAGTGCGGGACTCCTTAACACCGGGGAGCTGTTTTTT; CDR3: CASSAGLLNTGELFF; D: .; V: TRBV6-5; size: .; J: TRBJ2-2
DNA: TGTGCCATCAGTGATGGGGGGGGCCGGCAGCCCCAGCATTTT; CDR3: CAISDGGGRQPQHF; D: .; V: TRBV10-3; size: few; J: TRBJ1-5
DNA: TGTGCCAGCAGTTTTACTGGCGGGAGGGTTGCCTACGAGCAGTACTTC; CDR3: CASSFTGGRVAYEQYF; D: TRBD2; V: TRBV28; size: few; J: TRBJ2-7
DNA: TGTGCCAGCAGCCAAGGAACAGGGTCGATTTCCTACGAGCAGTACTTC; CDR3: CASSQGTGSISYEQYF; D: .; V: TRBV14; size: .; J: TRBJ2-7
DNA: TGTGCCAGCCGCCCTCCCGGGACAGGGGTCCACGAGCAGTACTTC; CDR3: CASRPPGTGVHEQYF; D: TRBD1; V: TRBV6-5; size: .; J: TRBJ2-7
DNA: TGTGCCAGCAGTAGGTTGGGGGCCGGGGGAAACACCATATATTTT; CDR3: CASSRLGAGGNTIYF; D: .; V: TRBV27; size: .; J: TRBJ1-3
DNA: TGTGCCAGCAGCTTATATCCCAGCGGGAGTGGGGTAGGGGAGACCCAGTACTTC; CDR3: CASSLYPSGSGVGETQYF; D: TRBD2; V: TRBV7-9; size: .; J: TRBJ2-5
DNA: TGCGCCAGCAGCTTGGGGCTAGCGGGAGGTTCGGTCAATGAGCAGTTCTTC; CDR3: CASSLGLAGGSVNEQFF; D: TRBD2; V: TRBV5-1; size: .; J: TRBJ2-1
DNA: TGTGCTAGCAGCTTAGGGGACTGGCAAGAGACCCAGTACTTC; CDR3: CASSLGDWQETQYF; D: .; V: TRBV7-7; size: .; J: TRBJ2-5
DNA: TGTGCCAGCAGTTACTCCGGGACTAGCGGATATGAGCAGTTCTTC; CDR3: CASSYSGTSGYEQFF; D: TRBD2; V: TRBV6-5; size: .; J: TRBJ2-1
DNA: TGCGCCAGCAGCTGGGGACAGTACACTGAAGCTTTCTTT; CDR3: CASSWGQYTEAFF; D: TRBD1; V: TRBV5-1; size: few; J: TRBJ1-1
DNA: TGTGCCAGCAGTGAATCACAGGGAGCAACTAATGAAAAACTGTTTTTT; CDR3: CASSESQGATNEKLFF; D: .; V: TRBV25-1; size: .; J: TRBJ1-4
DNA: TGTGCCAGCAGCCGACAGGGGGCCTATGGCTACACCTTC; CDR3: CASSRQGAYGYTF; D: TRBD1; V: TRBV5-5; size: .; J: TRBJ1-2
DNA: TGTGCCAGCAGTGCTACAGGTCAACTGCCTGAAGCTTTCTTT; CDR3: CASSATGQLPEAFF; D: .; V: TRBV28; size: .; J: TRBJ1-1
DNA: TGTGCCAGCAGCATATGGGCCCGACTAGCGGGAGCGGAGGAGACCCAGTACTTC; CDR3: CASSIWARLAGAEETQYF; D: .; V: TRBV12-1; size: .; J: TRBJ2-5
DNA: TGTGCCAGCAGCTCCGGGACGCAGGGGGATACGCAGTATTTT; CDR3: CASSSGTQGDTQYF; D: .; V: TRBV5-4; size: .; J: TRBJ2-3
DNA: TGTGCCAGTAGTATCCCGGGATACACAGATACGCAGTATTTT; CDR3: CASSIPGYTDTQYF; D: .; V: TRBV19; size: .; J: TRBJ2-3
DNA: TGCGCCAGCAGCCCCGCCCAGGGGTCCCCGTATTTT; CDR3: CASSPAQGSPYF; D: .; V: TRBV4-1; size: .; J: TRBJ2-3
DNA: TGCGCCAGCAGCCCCTCCGGGGCTAGCGGGTCTTACGAGCAGTACTTC; CDR3: CASSPSGASGSYEQYF; D: TRBD2; V: TRBV4-1; size: .; J: TRBJ2-7
DNA: TGTGCCAGCAGCGGCCGGACAGGGGGCATGATGGATGAGCAGTTCTTC; CDR3: CASSGRTGGMMDEQFF; D: TRBD1; V: TRBV7-6; size: .; J: TRBJ2-1
DNA: TGTGCCAGCAGTCCCACAGAGTCCTACGAGCAGTACTTC; CDR3: CASSPTESYEQYF; D: .; V: TRBV28; size: .; J: TRBJ2-7
DNA: TGCGCCAGCAGCTCGCCCCTTAGGGGGTCCGGTTACGAGCAGTACTTC; CDR3: CASSSPLRGSGYEQYF; D: .; V: TRBV5-1; size: .; J: TRBJ2-7
DNA: TGTGCCAGCATCCTATCACTAGCGGGAGGAGAGACCCAGTACTTC; CDR3: CASILSLAGGETQYF; D: TRBD2; V: TRBV7-2; size: once; J: TRBJ2-5
DNA: TGTGCCAGCAGCTTAGCCCCTATCGGACAGGCGGAAGCTTTCTTT; CDR3: CASSLAPIGQAEAFF; D: TRBD1; V: TRBV11-3; size: .; J: TRBJ1-1
DNA: TGTGCCAGCAGCTTGTTTGGCCGGCAGGGGAACACTGAAGCTTTCTTT; CDR3: CASSLFGRQGNTEAFF; D: .; V: TRBV5-6; size: .; J: TRBJ1-1
DNA: TGTGCCAGCAGTTCTACTCGGAATGAGCAGTTCTTC; CDR3: CASSSTRNEQFF; D: .; V: TRBV28; size: .; J: TRBJ2-1
DNA: TGTGCCAGCAGCCCCGGGACTATCGCAGATACGCAGTATTTT; CDR3: CASSPGTIADTQYF; D: TRBD2; V: TRBV11-3; size: few; J: TRBJ2-3
DNA: TGTGCCATCAGCCTGACTAGCGGGGGTATCGACGAGCAGTACTTC; CDR3: CAISLTSGGIDEQYF; D: TRBD2; V: TRBV10-3; size: few; J: TRBJ2-7
DNA: TGTGCCAGCAGTTTACGGAGGGGACAGGACGTGGAGCAGTACTTC; CDR3: CASSLRRGQDVEQYF; D: TRBD1; V: TRBV28; size: .; J: TRBJ2-7
DNA: TGTGCCAGCAGTTCCGTCTCCTACGAGCAGTACTTC; CDR3: CASSSVSYEQYF; D: .; V: TRBV28; size: .; J: TRBJ2-7
DNA: TGTGCCAGTAGTGTGGCTAGCGGGAGAGGGCAGTACTTC; CDR3: CASSVASGRGQYF; D: TRBD2; V: TRBV19; size: .; J: TRBJ2-7
DNA: TGTGCCACCTCGATCAACAGGGGACACTACGAGCAGTACTTC; CDR3: CATSINRGHYEQYF; D: TRBD1; V: TRBV28; size: once; J: TRBJ2-7
DNA: TGTGCCAGCAGCGCCACAGTTAGGCAGAGTCAAGAGACCCAGTACTTC; CDR3: CASSATVRQSQETQYF; D: .; V: TRBV9; size: .; J: TRBJ2-5
DNA: TGTGCCAGCAGCTCCCCCGGGACTTCAGGAAACACCATATATTTT; CDR3: CASSSPGTSGNTIYF; D: .; V: TRBV11-2; size: .; J: TRBJ1-3
DNA: TGTGCCAGCAGCTTAGGAGAGTTTGCAGGGCAGTACTTC; CDR3: CASSLGEFAGQYF; D: .; V: TRBV11-2; size: .; J: TRBJ2-7
DNA: TGTGCCAGCAGCTACGGACTAGCGGGTGACAATGAGCAGTTCTTC; CDR3: CASSYGLAGDNEQFF; D: TRBD2; V: TRBV9; size: .; J: TRBJ2-1
DNA: TGTGCCAGTAGTCCTTCGACTAGTTTCGGGGAGCTGTTTTTT; CDR3: CASSPSTSFGELFF; D: .; V: TRBV19; size: once; J: TRBJ2-2
DNA: TGTGCCAGCAGCTCCGCCGCGCGACTAGCGGAACTACAAGAGACCCAGTACTTC; CDR3: CASSSAARLAELQETQYF; D: .; V: TRBV12-1; size: .; J: TRBJ2-5
DNA: TGCGCCAGCAGCTCCCAGGGGGCAGACGAGCAGTACTTC; CDR3: CASSSQGADEQYF; D: TRBD1; V: TRBV5-1; size: .; J: TRBJ2-7
DNA: TGTGCCAGCAGCCTAGGGGTCGGGGCGAACACCGGGGAGCTGTTTTTT; CDR3: CASSLGVGANTGELFF; D: .; V: TRBV11-1; size: .; J: TRBJ2-2